Below, 22 T cell receptor beta chains from the same sample are listed, as sequenced in a study of cytomegalovirus exposure and HLA in healthy donors. The PCR employed 60 Vbeta primers together with 13 Jbeta primers. Data came from immunoSEQ multiplex PCR; TCRdb stores just in-frame clones and leaves some out. The table records 140,000 to 150,000 clones, approximately 70% of them present only once. Material for sequencing was PBMCs. The receptors originated from a woman aged 55-75 years in good health and CMV-seropositive.

The chain recombines TRBV20-1 with TRBJ2-1; no clear D gene. CDR1 is DFQATT, CDR2 SNEGSKA, per germline (reference sequence). The CDR3 extends over 11 amino acids. The germline V and J ends were trimmed by 3 bases and 10 bases, with 10 bases remaining between them. The CDR3 sequence: CSASEATEQFF. The CDR3 DNA is TGCAGTGCTAGTGAAGCCACCGAGCAGTTCTTC.

A few counts support this clone. The CDR3 DNA reads as TGTGCCAGCAGCGTAAGTTTAGGGAGGCCCACAGATACGCAGTATTTT. Amino acid sequence: CASSVSLGRPTDTQYF. The rearrangement uses TRBV9 and TRBJ2-3, with D possibly matching TRBD2 (6 bases). From germline, CDR1 is SGDLS and CDR2 YYNGEE. The CDR3 length is 16 residues. Deletions cut 1 base from V and 2 bases from J, with 14 bases between.

The chain couples TRBV27 to TRBJ2-1; possibly TRBD2 for D (6 bases). Trimming removed 5 bases at V and 4 bases at J, with 15 bases between. CDR3 length equals 15 residues. In germline, CDR1 is MNHEY, CDR2 SMNVEV (reference sequence). The CDR3 protein is CASSRDTGGYNEQFF. CDR3 sequence (DNA): TGTGCCAGCAGTCGGGATACCGGGGGATACAATGAGCAGTTCTTC.

This clone has just a few counts. Other nucleotide sequences from this sample produce the same CDR3. The chain carries TRBV18 and TRBJ2-3, with D unresolved. Germline CDR1 reads KGHSH; CDR2 reads LQKENI. V lost 2 bases and J lost 0, with 6 bases in between. The CDR3 has 14 amino acids. The CDR3 protein is CASSPLSSTDTQYF. The CDR3 region has the DNA TGTGCCAGCTCACCATTGAGTAGCACAGATACGCAGTATTTT.

This sequence joins TRBV15 and TRBJ2-5; D perhaps matches TRBD2 (6 bases). The V gene's germline CDR1 is LNHNV and CDR2 YYDKDF (reference sequence). V gave up 0 bases and J gave up 11 bases, with 19 bases separating them. The CDR3 sequence is 15 residues long. CDR3 region: CATSRDLVAPSGQYF. The CDR3 DNA reads as TGTGCCACCAGCAGAGATCTCGTGGCCCCAAGCGGGCAGTACTTC. Supplemented by reference TRBV15 and TRBJ2-5, the full variable domain reads DAMVIQNPRYQVTQFGKPVTLSCSQTLNHNVMYWYQQKSSQAPKLLFHYYDKDFNNEADTPDNFQSRRPNTSFCFLDIRSPGLGDTAMYLCATSRDLVAPSGQYFGPGTRLLVL.

Written as DNA, the CDR3 is TGTGCCAGCAGCCAAGTTCGTCAGGCCGGCACTGAAGCTTTCTTT. The encoded protein is CASSQVRQAGTEAFF. This chain uses TRBV14 with TRBJ1-1; D is unresolved. CDR3 length: 15 residues. CDR1 is SGHDN, CDR2 FVKESK, per germline. Trimming stripped 1 base from V and 4 bases from J, with 13 bases between.

The J gene is TRBJ1-4, the V gene TRBV6-1; possible D gene TRBD1, 5 bases. Germline V lookup: CDR1 MNHNS, CDR2 SASEGT. CDR3 length: 13 amino acids. V was pared by 4 bases and J by 8 bases, with 11 bases between. CDR3 loop: CASSGSGIEKLFF. The CDR3 nucleotides are TGTGCCAGCAGTGGCTCAGGGATAGAAAAACTGTTTTTT.

The chain has TRBV9 and TRBJ2-2; 13 bases match TRBD2. Germline lookup yields CDR1 SGDLS and CDR2 YYNGEE. The CDR3 runs 15 residues. V was clipped by 6 bases and J by 7 bases; unmatched bases: 6. The DNA for the CDR3 is TGTGCCAGCACCGGGACTAGCGGGATCCTCGGGGAGCTGTTTTTT. Translating it yields CASTGTSGILGELFF.

The gene calls are TRBV9 and TRBJ1-1; 7 nucleotides line up with TRBD1. With 4 bases clipped from V and 6 bases from J, the junction kept 12 bases outside the gene matches. CDR1 and CDR2 (germline): SGDLS, YYNGEE. The CDR3 has 15 amino acids. The CDR3 DNA follows: TGTGCCAGCAGCCTCGAAGGGGGACAGACAGCTGAAGCTTTCTTT. Its protein is CASSLEGGQTAEAFF.

This clone turned up a few times. This chain uses TRBV7-9 with TRBJ2-3; TRBD2 matches at 9 bases. With 5 bases clipped from V and 8 bases from J, the junction kept 8 bases outside the gene matches. The CDR3 consists of 14 residues. Looked up from germline, CDR1 is SEHNR and CDR2 is FQNEAQ (reference sequence). This chain's CDR3 is CASSLSGRGGTQYF. DNA of the CDR3: TGTGCCAGCAGCCTTAGCGGGAGAGGGGGTACGCAGTATTTT.

This clone is a singleton in its sample. The J gene is TRBJ2-4, the V gene TRBV7-9, with D possibly matching TRBD2 (5 bases). The V gene lost 5 bases and the J gene lost 2 bases, with 16 bases spanning the gap. Germline lookup yields CDR1 SEHNR and CDR2 FQNEAQ (reference sequence). This CDR3 has 16 residues. The CDR3 nucleotides are TGTGCCAGCAGCCCCCCAAGCGGAGTGACCAAAAACATTCAGTACTTC. Translating gives CASSPPSGVTKNIQYF.

J is TRBJ1-5 and V is TRBV28; tentative D call: TRBD1 (6 bases). V was cut by 5 bases and J by 0 bases, with 14 bases left in between. The CDR3 runs to 16 residues. Germline CDR1 is MDHEN and CDR2 is SYDVKM. CDR3 coding DNA: TGTGCCAGCAGTCCTGCGACAGGACTTAGCAATCAGCCCCAGCATTTT. Translated: CASSPATGLSNQPQHF. The whole variable domain, filled in from reference TRBV28 and TRBJ1-5, reads DVKVTQSSRYLVKRTGEKVFLECVQDMDHENMFWYRQDPGLGLRLIYFSYDVKMKEKGDIPEGYSVSREKKERFSLILESASTNQTSMYLCASSPATGLSNQPQHFGDGTRLSIL.

The chain links TRBV5-4 to TRBJ2-3, with a weak D call TRBD2 (5 bases). Germline CDR1 SGHNT, CDR2 YYREEE (reference sequence). This CDR3 spans 13 amino acids. Trimming took off 5 bases at V and 0 bases at J, with 7 bases between the two ends. The DNA of the CDR3 is TGTGCCAGCAGGCGGACTAGCACAGATACGCAGTATTTT. Translated: CASRRTSTDTQYF.

The rearrangement uses TRBV6-6 and TRBJ2-1; 8 positions agree with TRBD2. V lost 6 bases, J lost 5 bases, and 12 bases stayed unmatched. The CDR3 has 16 residues. Germline assignment: CDR1 MNHNY and CDR2 SVGAGI (reference sequence). CDR3 nucleotide sequence: TGTGCCAGCAGCCCGGGAAGCGGGAGCTATCACAATGAGCAGTTCTTC. Translating gives CASSPGSGSYHNEQFF.

This clone was seen once. The genes are TRBV7-9 and TRBJ1-4; D call uncertain. The V end lost 1 base, the J end lost 0 bases, and 6 bases lay between the germline ends. This CDR3 region has 15 residues. Germline V gene lookup returns CDR1 SEHNR and CDR2 FQNEAQ (reference sequence). As DNA, the CDR3 is TGTGCCAGCAGCTTAGTATTTGCAACTAATGAAAAACTGTTTTTT. Protein product: CASSLVFATNEKLFF.

V is TRBV11-2 and J is TRBJ2-1; the match to TRBD2 covers 13 bases. V dropped 5 bases and J dropped 5; count of bases not matched to a gene: 9. Germline V gives CDR1 SGHAT, CDR2 FQNNGV. The CDR3 length is 17 residues. For the CDR3, the DNA is TGTGCCAGCAGCCCTTCGCGGACTAGCGGGAGAAACAATGAGCAGTTCTTC. It is translated as CASSPSRTSGRNNEQFF.

V is TRBV28 and J is TRBJ1-1; TRBD1 matches at 8 bases. In germline, CDR1 is MDHEN, CDR2 SYDVKM. Unmatched junction bases numbered 9, after V lost 3 bases and J lost 3 bases. This CDR3 is 16 amino acids long. For the CDR3, the DNA is TGTGCCAGCAGTTTTACTAATCCGGGACAGGACACTGAAGCTTTCTTT. Its protein product is CASSFTNPGQDTEAFF.

The chain recombines TRBV5-1 with TRBJ2-1; D is perhaps TRBD2 (5 bases). V shed 2 bases and J shed 2 bases, with 8 bases lying between them. CDR1 is SGHRS and CDR2 is YFSETQ in the germline V gene. This CDR3 is built from 14 residues. In nucleotides, the CDR3 is TGCGCCAGCAGCTTCCGGGAAGCCTACAATGAGCAGTTCTTC. It encodes CASSFREAYNEQFF.

The V and J genes are TRBV10-1 and TRBJ2-1, with TRBD2 identical over 7 bases. V lost 6 bases and J lost 3; bases outside the gene matches: 5. The CDR3 is made up of 14 amino acids. The germline V gene has CDR1 WNHNN and CDR2 SYGVQD (reference sequence). CDR3: CASSAGAIYNEQFF. In nucleotides, the CDR3 is TGCGCCAGCAGCGCGGGAGCCATCTACAATGAGCAGTTCTTC.

J is TRBJ1-6 and V is TRBV28; 7 bases match TRBD1. J gave up 6 bases and V 3 bases, and 2 bases lay outside the gene matches. CDR3 size: 14 residues. Per germline, CDR1 MDHEN and CDR2 SYDVKM. CDR3 sequence: CASSFGTANSPLHF. CDR3 DNA: TGTGCCAGCAGTTTCGGGACAGCTAATTCACCCCTCCACTTT.

This chain links TRBV15 with TRBJ2-3; 9 bases are shared with TRBD1. CDR3 size: 15 residues. With 11 bases clipped from V and 2 bases from J, the junction kept 11 bases outside the gene matches. Germline CDR1 LNHNV, CDR2 YYDKDF (reference sequence). CDR3 sequence reads: CAVGPGQGNTDTQYF. The CDR3 DNA reads as TGTGCCGTAGGTCCGGGACAGGGAAACACAGATACGCAGTATTTT. Combining the CDR3 with reference TRBV15 and TRBJ2-3 gives the whole variable domain DAMVIQNPRYQVTQFGKPVTLSCSQTLNHNVMYWYQQKSSQAPKLLFHYYDKDFNNEADTPDNFQSRRPNTSFCFLDIRSPGLGDTAMYLCAVGPGQGNTDTQYFGPGTRLTVL.

There are a few counts of this clone. CDR3 in amino acids: CASSLPTSVNEQFF. The DNA for the CDR3 is TGTGCCAGCAGCTTACCGACTAGCGTGAATGAGCAGTTCTTC. The genes are TRBV7-9 and TRBJ2-1; TRBD2 matches at 8 bases. The V gene end was trimmed by 2 bases and the J gene end by 7 bases; junction bases not matched to a gene: 4. The CDR3 totals 14 residues. The germline CDR1 and CDR2 sequences are SEHNR and FQNEAQ (reference sequence).